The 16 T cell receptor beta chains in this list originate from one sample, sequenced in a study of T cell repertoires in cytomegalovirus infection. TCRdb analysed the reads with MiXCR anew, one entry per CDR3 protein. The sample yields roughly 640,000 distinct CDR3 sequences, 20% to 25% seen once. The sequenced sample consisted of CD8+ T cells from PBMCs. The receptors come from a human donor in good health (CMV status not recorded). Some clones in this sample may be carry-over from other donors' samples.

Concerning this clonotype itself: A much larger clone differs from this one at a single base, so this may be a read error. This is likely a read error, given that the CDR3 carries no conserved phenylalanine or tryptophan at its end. The CDR3 sequence is CASSSPGLGIDTQYY. CDR3 bases: TGTGCCAGCAGTTCACCAGGCCTTGGGATAGATACGCAGTATTAT. The chain carries TRBV28 and TRBJ2-3; no clear D gene. The V gene's germline CDR1 is MDHEN and CDR2 SYDVKM. Deletions cut 4 bases from V and 5 bases from J, with 16 bases between. The CDR3 loop spans 15 amino acids.

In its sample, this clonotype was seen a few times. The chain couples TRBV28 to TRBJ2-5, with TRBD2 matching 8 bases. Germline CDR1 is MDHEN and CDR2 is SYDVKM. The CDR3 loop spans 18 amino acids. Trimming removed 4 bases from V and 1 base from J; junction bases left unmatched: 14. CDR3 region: CASSYNRQRGPFQETQYF. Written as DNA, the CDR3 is TGTGCCAGCAGTTACAATAGGCAGCGGGGGCCCTTCCAAGAGACCCAGTACTTC.

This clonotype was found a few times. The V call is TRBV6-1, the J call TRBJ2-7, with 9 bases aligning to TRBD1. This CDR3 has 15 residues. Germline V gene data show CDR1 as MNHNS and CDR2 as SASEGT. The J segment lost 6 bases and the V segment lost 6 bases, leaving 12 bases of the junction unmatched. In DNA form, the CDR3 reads TGTGCCAGCAGCCACCCGGGACAGGGCTTTCCCGAGCAGTACTTC. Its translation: CASSHPGQGFPEQYF.

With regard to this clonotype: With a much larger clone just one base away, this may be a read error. CDR3 residues: CASGFRTGEMAGELVF. For the CDR3, the DNA is TGTGCTAGTGGTTTCAGGACAGGGGAGATGGCCGGGGAGCTGGTTTTT. The chain uses TRBV12-5 and TRBJ2-2; 9 bases map to TRBD1. From germline, CDR1 is LGHNT and CDR2 FRNRAP. This CDR3 has 16 amino acids.

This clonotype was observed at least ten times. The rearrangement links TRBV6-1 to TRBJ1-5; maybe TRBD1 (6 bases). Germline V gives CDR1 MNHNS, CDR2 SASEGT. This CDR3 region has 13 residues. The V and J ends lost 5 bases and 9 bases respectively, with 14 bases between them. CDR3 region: CASSFIQGWPQHF. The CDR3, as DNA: TGTGCCAGCAGTTTTATACAGGGCTGGCCCCAGCATTTT.

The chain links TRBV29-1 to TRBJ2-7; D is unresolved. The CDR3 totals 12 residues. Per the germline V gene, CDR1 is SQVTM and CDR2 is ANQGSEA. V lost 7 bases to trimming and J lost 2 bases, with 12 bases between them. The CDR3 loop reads CSAGSDAYEQYF. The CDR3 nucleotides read TGCAGCGCTGGGTCAGATGCCTACGAGCAGTACTTC.

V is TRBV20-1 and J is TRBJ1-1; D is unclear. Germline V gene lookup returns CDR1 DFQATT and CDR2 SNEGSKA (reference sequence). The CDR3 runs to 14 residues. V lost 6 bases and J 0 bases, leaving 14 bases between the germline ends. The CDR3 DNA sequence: TGCAGTGCCCCGGGGATTGGAATGAACACTGAAGCTTTCTTT. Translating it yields CSAPGIGMNTEAFF.

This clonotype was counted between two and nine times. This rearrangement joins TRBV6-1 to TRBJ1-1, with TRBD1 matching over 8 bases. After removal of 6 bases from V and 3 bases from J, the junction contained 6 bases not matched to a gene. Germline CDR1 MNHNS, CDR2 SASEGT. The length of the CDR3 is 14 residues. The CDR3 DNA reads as TGTGCCAGCAGCAACAGGGGGGGATACACTGAAGCTTTCTTT. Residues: CASSNRGGYTEAFF.

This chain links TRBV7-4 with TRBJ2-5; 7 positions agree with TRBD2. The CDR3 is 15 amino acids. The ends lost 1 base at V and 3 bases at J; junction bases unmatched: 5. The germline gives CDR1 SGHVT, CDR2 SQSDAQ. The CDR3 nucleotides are TGTGCCAGCAGCTTAGTGGCGCTAGCGGAAGAGACCCAGTACTTC. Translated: CASSLVALAEETQYF.

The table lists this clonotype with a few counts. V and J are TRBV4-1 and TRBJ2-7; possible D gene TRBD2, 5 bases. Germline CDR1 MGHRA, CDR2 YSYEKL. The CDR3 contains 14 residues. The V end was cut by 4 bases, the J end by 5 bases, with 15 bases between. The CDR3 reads CASSPGGLGNEQYF. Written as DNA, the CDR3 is TGCGCCAGCAGCCCCGGAGGTCTCGGGAACGAGCAGTACTTC.

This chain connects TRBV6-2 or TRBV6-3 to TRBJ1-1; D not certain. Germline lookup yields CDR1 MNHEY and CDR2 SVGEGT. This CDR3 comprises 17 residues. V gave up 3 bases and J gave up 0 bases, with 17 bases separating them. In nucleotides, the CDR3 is TGTGCCAGCAGTTATTCAAGGGCGACCCTAATGAACACTGAAGCTTTCTTT. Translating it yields CASSYSRATLMNTEAFF.

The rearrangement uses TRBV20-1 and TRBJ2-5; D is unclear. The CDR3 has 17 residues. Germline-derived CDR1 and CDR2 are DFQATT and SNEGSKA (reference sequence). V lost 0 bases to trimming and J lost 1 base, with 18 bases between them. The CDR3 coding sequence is TGCAGTGCTAGAGATCTCATGTCGGGCGGAATCCAAGAGACCCAGTACTTC. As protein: CSARDLMSGGIQETQYF.

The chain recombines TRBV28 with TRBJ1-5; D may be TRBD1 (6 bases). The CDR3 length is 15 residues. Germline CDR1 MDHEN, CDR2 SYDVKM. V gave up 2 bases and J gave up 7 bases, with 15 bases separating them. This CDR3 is CASSLVGALGQPQHF. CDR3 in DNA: TGTGCCAGCAGTTTAGTGGGGGCGCTGGGACAGCCCCAGCATTTT.

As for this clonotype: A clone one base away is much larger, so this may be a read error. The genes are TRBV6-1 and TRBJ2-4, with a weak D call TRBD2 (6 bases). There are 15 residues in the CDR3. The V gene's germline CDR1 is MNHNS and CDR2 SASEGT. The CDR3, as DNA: TGTGCAGTCTACCCCCGGGAGTTAGCCAAAAACATTGAGTACTTC. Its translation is CAVYPRELAKNIEYF.

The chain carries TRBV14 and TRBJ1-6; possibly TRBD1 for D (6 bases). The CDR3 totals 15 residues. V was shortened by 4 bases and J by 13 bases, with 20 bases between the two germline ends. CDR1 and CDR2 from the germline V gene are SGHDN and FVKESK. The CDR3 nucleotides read TGTGCCAGCAGCCCCCGGGACACCCGAGGAGGGCCCCTCCACTTT. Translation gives CASSPRDTRGGPLHF. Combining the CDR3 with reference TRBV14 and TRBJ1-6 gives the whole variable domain EAGVTQFPSHSVIEKGQTVTLRCDPISGHDNLYWYRRVMGKEIKFLLHFVKESKQDESGMPNNRFLAERTGGTYSTLKVQPAELEDSGVYFCASSPRDTRGGPLHFGNGTRLTVT.

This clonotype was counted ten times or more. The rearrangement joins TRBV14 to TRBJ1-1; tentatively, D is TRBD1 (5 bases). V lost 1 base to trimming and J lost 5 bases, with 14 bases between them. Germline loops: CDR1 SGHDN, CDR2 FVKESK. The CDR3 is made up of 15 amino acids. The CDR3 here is CASSQGAGGRTEAFF. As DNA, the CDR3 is TGTGCCAGCAGCCAAGGGGCCGGGGGTAGGACTGAAGCTTTCTTT.